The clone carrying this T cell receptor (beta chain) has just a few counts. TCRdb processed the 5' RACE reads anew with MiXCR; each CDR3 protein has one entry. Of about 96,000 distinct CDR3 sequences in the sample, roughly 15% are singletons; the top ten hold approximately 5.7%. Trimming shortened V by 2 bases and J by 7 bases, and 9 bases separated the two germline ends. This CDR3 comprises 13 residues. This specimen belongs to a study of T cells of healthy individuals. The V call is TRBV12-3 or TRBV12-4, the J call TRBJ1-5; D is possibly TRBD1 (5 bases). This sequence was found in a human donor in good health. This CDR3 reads CASSLSREQPQHF. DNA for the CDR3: TGTGCCAGCAGTTTATCCAGGGAACAGCCCCAGCATTTT.